A single T cell receptor beta chain is shown here with its context. Its cognate antigen is unknown. This sample was included in a study of T cells in Graves' hyperthyroidism and ophthalmopathy. Study-wide results and caveats: Blood samples included most of the expanded thyroid clonotypes exceeding 0.001.

Amplification of TCR beta CDR3 regions used RNA as the template. Researchers ran a first-round RT-PCR on the TCR CDR3 using the HTBI primer set. TCRdb re-called the multiplex PCR reads through MiXCR, storing one row per CDR3 protein. The data hold about 360,000 distinct CDR3 sequences, with 20% to 30% observed a single time. This CDR3 comprises 15 residues. V dropped 4 bases and J dropped 4 bases, with 13 bases sitting between them. Germline-derived CDR1 and CDR2 are SNHLY and FYNNEI. The sample comprised blood. The receptor was derived from a man in his forties or fifties with Graves' hyperthyroidism. This sequence joins TRBV2 and TRBJ1-4; no clear D. The CDR3 is CASSARRLNNEKLFF. The DNA for the CDR3 is TGTGCCAGCAGTGCCAGACGGCTGAATAATGAAAAACTGTTTTTT.